This TCR beta chain was sequenced for a study of cytomegalovirus exposure and HLA in healthy donors (dated by TCRdb to between 2016 and 2019). For the wider study: An earlier analysis of some 620 of the donors reported 276 Gb of sequence data and around 120 million unique TCR beta sequences obtained from around 180 million T cells. All discovery cohort repertoires had been generated on a single sequencing platform. The aim of the study was to test whether cataloging public T cell receptors could identify signatures of past pathogen exposure. Donor age, sex, ethnicity and CMV serostatus were collected together with the repertoire data. In an earlier analysis of over 550 of the donors, high-throughput TCR beta sequencing was used to judge whether each TCR beta V gene segment behaved as functional or pseudogenic. The genetic ancestry cluster associated with self-reported Caucasian donors included 70% to 85% of the approximately 400 genotyped donors. Rather than using new phenotypic data, the later analysis identified candidate immune exposures from TCR beta sequences and from how often those sequences occurred across donors. The study used immunosequencing to profile the T cell repertoires of several hundred subjects and linked those repertoires to cytomegalovirus serostatus. To study patterns of TCR occurrence, a later analysis re-analyzed previously published TCR beta repertoires from 700 or so donors and added high-resolution HLA genotyping. Along with the approximately 700-subject first cohort, a separate validation cohort of over a hundred different subjects was used. The number of donors typed differed by locus, with about 629-640 for A, B, C, DRB1 and DQB1, roughly 520 for DQA1, under 610 for DPA1, and around 430 for DPB1. HLA typing covered class I and class II loci at four-digit resolution. Genome-wide SNP genotypes for about 55% of the 666 donors were used in a later genetic analysis, which treated that subset as a discovery cohort. Because of strong linkage in the cohort, roughly five DR-DQ haplotypes were treated as single units for association and clustering. To predict cytomegalovirus infection status, the study brought together high-throughput TCR immunosequencing, statistical association of individual TCRs with disease status, and machine learning. Roughly 300 gigabases of sequencing data and 70 million to 100 million unique TCR sequences were included in an early release covering roughly 600 HLA-typed donors. Among roughly 400 genotyped donors of the cohort, an average of around 250,000 unique TCR beta nucleotide sequences was sequenced per donor, of which about 18% were non-productive.

As to this clone: Its antigen is currently not known. Base quality data are lacking; no much larger clone is found one base away.

In total, roughly 710 healthy bone marrow donors made up the cohort. At the time of sampling, all cohort members were nominally healthy, though unrecorded immune exposures were likely present. The donor tested CMV seropositive and was one of the 289 seropositive cohort members. Every donor gave a peripheral blood sample, and the peripheral blood mononuclear cells from that sample were used for TCR beta sequencing. Genomic DNA extraction from the blood cell samples was performed with the Qiagen DNeasy Blood Extraction Kit. The paper's findings and limits, for the study overall: An earlier analysis of approximately 540 of the donors showed that most TCR beta V segments appeared in productive rearrangements either about 87% or about 30% of the time, which broadly matched IMGT annotations. Because HLA typing was unavailable for some donors at each locus, only the typed subset was used in association tests. Cytomegalovirus status was reported to be diagnosed by the classifier with high specificity and sensitivity in both the original and validation cohorts. An association between a missense DCLRE1C variant and V-gene and J-gene trimming of TCR beta chains was found in a later genetic analysis and replicated in an independent cohort. The cohort was sequenced for TCR beta chains only, and without alpha or paired-chain data the features that could be detected were limited. When HLA alleles, especially DR and DQ, strongly co-occurred, attributing TCR associations to individual alleles was difficult. In vitro tests confirmed that a few of the cytomegalovirus-associated TCR beta chains recognize cytomegalovirus antigens. Most TCR sequences were seen in very few donors, while some public TCRs were found in many individuals. Presence/absence analyses assumed roughly uniform sequencing depth across donors, an assumption that may not hold. In the study, approximately 160 TCR beta chains were listed as associated with cytomegalovirus. A later analysis found that HLA-associated TCR beta chains were more clonally expanded and had lower generation probabilities than equally common non-associated chains. Because counts were too low, 15 to 20 rarely observed V segments, including chromosome 9 orphons, were left out of the earlier analysis of 500 to 650 of the donors. According to the authors, the approach could potentially be generalized to other disease states and immunological phenotypes. In a later analysis, most CMV-associated TCR beta chains were found to appear HLA-restricted, with HLA associations seemingly driven largely by CMV exposure. Several of the top co-occurrence clusters appeared to be linked to parvovirus B19, influenza, CMV and Epstein-Barr virus, according to a later analysis. According to a later analysis, TCR association rates differed among HLA loci, with DRB1 alleles showing the most associated TCRs and HLA-C alleles showing the fewest. Compared with the approximately 600-donor mean, donors in an Asian-associated ancestry cluster had fewer N-insertions in productive TCRs, according to a later genetic analysis. A further reported finding was that TCR beta sequences accurately predicted the HLA-A and HLA-B alleles for most subjects in the first cohort. Immune exposure information for the cohort was limited to CMV serostatus. A cluster of highly shared sequence variants was judged likely to represent a technical artifact of the sequencing pipeline. Correlated functional status among segregating V segments might be attributable to linkage disequilibrium, but an unknown experimental factor could not be ruled out. Specific HLA alleles were associated with 15,000 to 20,000 TCR beta sequences at a false discovery rate of 0.05 in a later analysis.

The library was obtained by the immunoSEQ multiplex PCR assay. For the multiplex PCR, a mixture combining 60 forward primers for TCR Vbeta segments and 13 reverse primers for TCR Jbeta segments was used. Amplification of the CDR3 region of rearranged TCR beta genes was performed with a multiplex PCR assay on genomic DNA. The Illumina HiSeq System was used to sequence the amplified TCR beta libraries as 87-base-pair reads. Turning to the authors' computational methods: A later analysis tallied around 87 million unique TCR beta chains across the 666 repertoires, and around 12 million of those chains were shared by two or more donors. To remove PCR and sequencing errors, raw reads were error-corrected and collapsed into unique sequences using a nearest-neighbor algorithm that merged closely related sequences. CDR3 sequences were aligned to IMGT reference sequences to assign V, D and J gene segments. For a sequence to be retained, at least a six-nucleotide match to both a V gene segment and a J gene segment was required. Rearrangements were classified as productive when the CDR3 lacked stop codons and remained in frame with V and J, and all other rearrangements were classified as non-productive. Following IMGT convention, CDR3 was defined as the stretch from the second conserved V-encoded cysteine up to the conserved J-encoded phenylalanine. Sequences without an unambiguous match to a single V gene segment were excluded from the earlier analysis of 450 to 650 of the donors. In an earlier analysis of several hundred of the donors, V segments were called functional above 56.7% productive rearrangements and were called segregating when the between-donor standard deviation exceeded 5%. A statistical classification framework was developed to diagnose cytomegalovirus status using the catalog of TCR beta chain sequences. In a later analysis, V and J genes were assigned by comparing TCR nucleotide sequences against IMGT/GENE-DB human TR gene sequences. In a later analysis, CDR3 sequences and most-parsimonious VDJ recombination scenarios were assigned using the TCRdist pipeline. In a later analysis, every TCR beta chain was defined by the combination of its CDR3 amino acid sequence and its V-gene family, and reads without a unique V-gene family were dropped. A later analysis removed 500 to 650 highly shared, low-generation-probability nucleotide sequences to deal with suspected cross-contamination and a sequencing artifact. For each public chain, a later analysis derived a clonal expansion index from normalized ranks of inferred template counts within each repertoire. In a later analysis, generation probabilities were computed using a VDJ recombination model fitted to out-of-frame rearrangements, and the results were checked against IGoR. Hypergeometric tests were used in a later analysis to score TCR-TCR, TCR-HLA and TCR-CMV co-occurrence, with a repertoire-size bias correction applied to the TCR pairs. In a later analysis, false discovery rates were estimated by permuting HLA or CMV assignments 20 times. In a later analysis, co-occurring TCRs were grouped with DBSCAN, and TCRdist sequence similarity was added when clustering was performed within HLA-allele-positive subsets. Co-occurrence clustering excluded repertoires with fewer than 30,000 or more than 120,000 public chains, plus five with anomalous nucleotide sharing. What TCRdb holds here is the immuneACCESS table cut down to in-frame rearrangements. Part of the clones is not present; checked against another copy, under half of the missing clones reflect an unresolved V gene, and the others are unexplained. V and J calls plus clone size are reproduced from that table; the DNA served to infer D and trimming. Across this sample there are about 95,000 clones, with about four fifths seen only once. The ten largest clonotypes hold less than 4% of the sample.

The sequenced material came from PBMCs. The TCR comes from a man aged 25 to 40 in good health and CMV-seropositive.

The CDR3 here reads CASSPWDRGDTGELFF. Here is the DNA: TGTGCCAGCAGTCCTTGGGACAGGGGTGACACCGGGGAGCTGTTTTTT. The sequence links TRBV28 to TRBJ2-2, and TRBD1 matches 10 of the central bases. The CDR3 runs 16 residues from the cysteine to the phenylalanine. Left in the record is the CDR3 DNA by itself, 48 bases read in frame from the first base. CDR1 and CDR2, per the germline V gene, are MDHEN and SYDVKM. Trimming removed 5 bases from V and 3 bases from J; the gene matches leave 6 bases unexplained.